This T cell receptor (beta chain) is from a study of T-cell memory formation after mild COVID-19. Study overall: Largely donor-specific TCR clusters were found. Notes on the study in general: Second-wave clones that peaked on day 37 lacked confirmed SARS-CoV-2 specificity.

This clonotype was seen only a few times. Its antigen is not known. The germline V gene encodes CDR1 LGHDT and CDR2 YNNKEL (reference sequence). CDR3 size: 17 residues. V lost 1 base and J lost 1; bases outside the gene matches: 10. The 5'RACE method, run with constant-segment primers, produced TCR alpha and TCR beta cDNA libraries (carrying sample barcodes and UMIs). TCRdb recomputed calls from the 5' RACE reads with MiXCR, one row per CDR3 protein. The data contain some 130,000 distinct CDR3 sequences, 15% to 20% of them singletons. This clonotype originated in an adult woman who had mild COVID-19 (a few samples of this study predate the infection). Cell type and time point are not known. The rearrangement uses TRBV3-1 and TRBJ2-7, with TRBD2 identical over 7 bases. Material: PBMCs or a T cell subset sorted from them (not recorded which). CDR3 coding DNA: TGTGCCAGCAGCCAAGCCACGCCATCTAGCGGTTCCTACGAGCAGTACTTC. Translated: CASSQATPSSGSYEQYF.